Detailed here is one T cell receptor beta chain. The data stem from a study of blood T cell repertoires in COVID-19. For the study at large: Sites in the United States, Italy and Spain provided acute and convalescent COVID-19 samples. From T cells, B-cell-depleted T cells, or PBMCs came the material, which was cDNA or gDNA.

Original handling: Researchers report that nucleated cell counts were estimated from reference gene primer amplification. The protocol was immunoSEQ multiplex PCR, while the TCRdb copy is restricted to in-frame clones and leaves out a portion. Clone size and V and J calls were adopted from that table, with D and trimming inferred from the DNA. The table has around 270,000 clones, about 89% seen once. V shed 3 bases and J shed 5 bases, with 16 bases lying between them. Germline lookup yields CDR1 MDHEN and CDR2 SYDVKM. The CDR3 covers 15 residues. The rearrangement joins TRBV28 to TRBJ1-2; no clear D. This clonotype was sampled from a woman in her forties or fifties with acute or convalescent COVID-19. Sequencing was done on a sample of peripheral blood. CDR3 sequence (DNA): TGTGCCAGCAGTTTCCGGACCGAGGGCAATTATGGCTACACCTTC. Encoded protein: CASSFRTEGNYGYTF.